This entry describes one T cell receptor (beta chain). cDNA reverse transcribed from extracted RNA served as the sequencing template. Some clones are missing from TCRdb's copy, which holds only in-frame ones; the method was immunoSEQ multiplex PCR. In the table there are 95,000 to 100,000 clones, 60% of which are singletons. This sample is drawn from a study of CD8+ T cells in alopecia areata. The treatment is: oral pan-JAK inhibitor, 5-10 mg twice daily. Germline assignment: CDR1 GTSNPN and CDR2 SVGIG (reference sequence). The CDR3 length is 12 residues. Trimming shortened V by 4 bases and J by 1 base, and 6 bases separated the two germline ends.

V gene TRBV30 combines with J gene TRBJ2-3; TRBD1 might be the D (6 bases). This receptor was identified in a human donor with alopecia areata. The material was CD8+ T cells sorted from blood, obtained at roughly week 55, from a patient treated with tofacitinib. CDR3 nucleotides: TGTGCCTGGACAGGGGGCACAGATACGCAGTATTTT. This translates into CAWTGGTDTQYF.